This is a list of T cell receptor beta chains from one sample in a study of technical replicates of blood from several donors. TCRdb keeps only in-frame clones here, not all; method: immunoSEQ multiplex PCR. Of tens of thousands of clones listed, roughly nine tenths are singletons. The sample was PBMCs. Source of these receptors: a human donor in good health. Some clones in this sample may be carry-over from other donors' samples. Both conserved end residues are part of each CDR3. The order of the fields is D gene, clone size, J gene, V gene, CDR3 protein, CDR3 DNA. D genes are given only for firm matches. Some rows have no size entry. The others give once, few or many, or a class for an expanded clone.

NA,NA,TRBJ1-3,TRBV25-1,CASSDGVSGNTIYF,TGTGCCAGCAGTGACGGGGTCTCTGGAAACACCATATATTTT
NA,NA,TRBJ2-5,TRBV2,CASKGRPGGETQYF,TGTGCCAGCAAAGGACGACCCGGAGGAGAGACCCAGTACTTC
NA,NA,TRBJ2-5,TRBV13,CASSARPRTAPGETQYF,TGTGCCAGCAGCGCGCGGCCCCGGACTGCGCCCGGGGAGACCCAGTACTTC
NA,once,TRBJ2-7,TRBV6-5,CASSYSGQMYYEQYF,TGTGCCAGCAGTTACTCGGGCCAGATGTACTACGAGCAGTACTTC
TRBD2,NA,TRBJ2-7,TRBV4-2,CASSQDAGGEYEQYF,TGTGCCAGCAGCCAAGATGCGGGGGGGGAATACGAGCAGTACTTC
NA,NA,TRBJ2-7,TRBV5-1,CASSLVESGEQYF,TGCGCCAGCAGCTTGGTAGAGAGCGGCGAGCAGTACTTC
TRBD1,NA,TRBJ1-1,TRBV7-8,CASSTGVEAFF,TGTGCCAGCAGTACAGGGGTGGAAGCTTTCTTT
NA,NA,TRBJ1-2,TRBV10-1,CASSDPARARVNYGYTF,TGCGCCAGCAGTGACCCCGCCAGGGCGCGCGTTAACTATGGCTACACCTTC
NA,NA,TRBJ2-1,TRBV7-2,CASSSSSYNEQFF,TGTGCCAGCAGCTCGAGCTCCTACAATGAGCAGTTCTTC
NA,once,TRBJ2-7,TRBV2,CASSDSYEQYF,TGTGCCAGCAGTGACAGCTACGAGCAGTACTTC
NA,NA,TRBJ1-1,TRBV30,CAWNEAAEAFF,TGTGCCTGGAACGAGGCCGCTGAAGCTTTCTTT
NA,NA,TRBJ1-4,TRBV6-5,CASSDDRFNEKLFF,TGTGCCAGCAGCGACGACAGGTTTAATGAAAAACTGTTTTTT
NA,NA,TRBJ2-7,TRBV4-3,CASSQDRGGLNEQYF,TGCGCCAGCAGCCAAGATAGGGGGGGGCTAAACGAGCAGTACTTC
TRBD2,NA,TRBJ2-3,TRBV4-1,CASSQPPGLGSSTDTQYF,TGCGCCAGCAGCCAACCCCCGGGACTAGGCTCTAGCACAGATACGCAGTATTTT
NA,NA,TRBJ2-3,TRBV7-2,CASSSSGEGRTDTQYF,TGTGCCAGCAGCTCCTCAGGGGAGGGGCGAACAGATACGCAGTATTTT
NA,NA,TRBJ1-1,TRBV6-5,CASSSPTPGHFGQAFF,TGTGCCAGCAGTTCCCCCACGCCGGGACACTTTGGCCAAGCTTTCTTT
NA,NA,TRBJ2-7,TRBV4-3,CASSQDRVSYEQYF,TGCGCCAGCAGCCAAGACAGGGTAAGCTACGAGCAGTACTTC
NA,NA,TRBJ1-2,TRBV20-1,CSARATGEGTF,TGCAGTGCTAGAGCCACGGGGGAGGGCACCTTC
TRBD1,NA,TRBJ1-5,TRBV30,CAWRAGGDQPQHF,TGTGCCTGGAGAGCAGGGGGTGATCAGCCCCAGCATTTT
TRBD1,NA,TRBJ2-2,TRBV5-1,CASSLGTGLAGELFF,TGCGCCAGCAGCTTAGGGACAGGGTTAGCCGGGGAGCTGTTTTTT
TRBD1,NA,TRBJ2-7,TRBV2,CASSATGDEQYF,TGTGCCAGCAGTGCAACAGGGGACGAGCAGTACTTC
TRBD2,NA,TRBJ2-2,TRBV4-1,CASRVVGGSLPGELFF,TGCGCCTCTCGAGTGGTAGGCGGGAGTCTCCCCGGGGAGCTGTTTTTT
NA,NA,TRBJ2-5,TRBV19,CASSTRDSKTQYF,TGTGCCAGTAGTACCCGGGACTCGAAGACCCAGTACTTC
TRBD1,NA,TRBJ1-6,TRBV28,CASPPQRTGMSDYNSPLHF,TGTGCCAGCCCTCCCCAAAGGACAGGAATGTCGGACTATAATTCACCCCTCCACTTT
TRBD1,NA,TRBJ2-7,TRBV28,CASSTGVSSSYEQYF,TGTGCCAGCAGTACAGGGGTGAGTAGTTCCTACGAGCAGTACTTC
NA,NA,TRBJ1-2,TRBV9,CASSGPTTGIDGYTF,TGTGCCAGCAGCGGACCCACAACAGGAATTGATGGCTACACCTTC
NA,NA,TRBJ1-2,TRBV5-8,CASSLAGRNGRGYTF,TGTGCCAGCAGCTTGGCCGGGAGGAATGGACGGGGCTACACCTTC
TRBD1,once,TRBJ1-2,TRBV14,CASSQDPRGYYGYTF,TGTGCCAGCAGCCAAGATCCCAGGGGGTACTATGGCTACACCTTC
TRBD1,NA,TRBJ2-1,TRBV5-1,CASSLGQGNNEQFF,TGCGCCAGCAGCTTGGGACAGGGGAACAATGAGCAGTTCTTC
NA,few,TRBJ1-2,TRBV19,CAINKPGNLYGYTF,TGTGCCATCAATAAACCGGGAAACCTCTATGGCTACACCTTC
NA,NA,TRBJ1-1,TRBV7-6,CASSLSGTNTEAFF,TGTGCCAGCAGCTTATCGGGTACGAACACTGAAGCTTTCTTT
TRBD1,NA,TRBJ1-2,TRBV27,CASSNDRVRGYTF,TGTGCCAGCAGCAACGACAGGGTACGTGGCTACACCTTC
NA,few,TRBJ1-4,TRBV5-4,CASSAGGEEKLFF,TGTGCCAGCAGCGCAGGCGGGGAGGAAAAACTGTTTTTT
NA,NA,TRBJ2-5,TRBV19,CASSIVGLQETQYF,TGTGCCAGTAGTATAGTGGGCTTACAAGAGACCCAGTACTTC
NA,NA,TRBJ1-2,TRBV29-1,CSVGSANYGYTF,TGCAGCGTTGGCTCAGCGAACTATGGCTACACCTTC
NA,NA,TRBJ2-7,TRBV28,CASSHQMTGYEQYF,TGTGCCAGCAGTCACCAAATGACAGGCTACGAGCAGTACTTC
NA,NA,TRBJ2-3,TRBV7-8,CASNLGSTDTQYF,TGTGCCAGCAACCTCGGGAGCACAGATACGCAGTATTTT
NA,NA,TRBJ2-3,TRBV5-1,CASSLARRGAMDTQYF,TGCGCCAGCAGCTTGGCCCGGCGGGGCGCTATGGATACGCAGTATTTT
NA,NA,TRBJ1-2,TRBV5-6,CASSLGSTGVDGYTF,TGTGCCAGCAGCCTGGGGTCGACCGGGGTAGATGGCTACACCTTC
TRBD2,NA,TRBJ2-1,TRBV5-5,CASSPPASGDYNEQFF,TGTGCCAGCAGCCCGCCCGCTAGCGGGGACTACAATGAGCAGTTCTTC